This entry lists 30 T cell receptor beta chains sequenced from one sample in a study of blood T cell repertoires in COVID-19. Repertoires were generated with immunoSEQ multiplex PCR, while TCRdb's copy carries only in-frame clones and drops some. The sample yields roughly 300,000 clones, 75% to 95% seen once. Sequencing used PBMCs or T cells enriched from blood (not recorded which). These receptors were obtained from a woman in her thirties who had recovered from COVID-19.

This chain connects TRBV7-2 to TRBJ2-1; 7 nucleotides line up with TRBD2. Germline CDR1 reads SGHTA; CDR2 reads FQGNSA. V lost 5 bases, J lost 8 bases, and 18 bases stayed unmatched. This CDR3 is built from 17 residues. The CDR3 protein is CASSVGGGEGSSYEQFF. CDR3 nucleotide sequence: TGTGCCAGCAGCGTAGGCGGAGGGGAGGGTAGTTCATATGAGCAGTTCTTC.

The J gene is TRBJ1-5, the V gene TRBV7-8; no clear D gene. This CDR3 has 14 amino acids. V lost 0 bases to trimming and J lost 0 bases, with 3 bases between them. Germline V gives CDR1 SGHVS, CDR2 FQNEAQ. As DNA, the CDR3 is TGTGCCAGCAGCTTAGCCGGTAGCAATCAGCCCCAGCATTTT. Translation: CASSLAGSNQPQHF. The whole variable domain, filled in from reference TRBV7-8 and TRBJ1-5, reads GAGVSQSPRYKVAKRGQDVALRCDPISGHVSLFWYQQALGQGPEFLTYFQNEAQLDKSGLPSDRFFAERPEGSVSTLKIQRTQQEDSAVYLCASSLAGSNQPQHFGDGTRLSIL.

V gene TRBV19 combines with J gene TRBJ2-5; 7 bases align to TRBD2. J gave up 3 bases and V 4 bases, and 5 bases lay outside the gene matches. The CDR3 is 14 residues long. Germline V gives CDR1 LNHDA, CDR2 SQIVND (reference sequence). CDR3 region: CASSRGGLKETQYF. CDR3 DNA: TGTGCCAGTAGTAGGGGAGGGCTAAAAGAGACCCAGTACTTC.

The rearrangement uses TRBV5-5 and TRBJ2-7; 7 positions agree with TRBD1. This CDR3 contains 14 residues. The germline CDR1 and CDR2 sequences are SGHKS and YYEKEE (reference sequence). V lost 3 bases and J lost 2; bases outside the gene matches: 5. The CDR3 DNA reads TGTGCCAGCAGCTCCCGGACAGGAGCCTACGAGCAGTACTTC. Translating it yields CASSSRTGAYEQYF.

The chain uses TRBV29-1 and TRBJ1-2, with a weak D call TRBD1 (5 bases). The CDR3 consists of 12 residues. Germline values: CDR1 SQVTM, CDR2 ANQGSEA. V dropped 3 bases and J dropped 8 bases, with 13 bases sitting between them. The CDR3 spells CSVEGGSRGYTF. CDR3 bases: TGCAGCGTTGAGGGGGGGTCCAGAGGCTACACCTTC. Combining the CDR3 with reference TRBV29-1 and TRBJ1-2 gives the whole variable domain SAVISQKPSRDICQRGTSLTIQCQVDSQVTMMFWYRQQPGQSLTLIATANQGSEATYESGFVIDKFPISRPNLTFSTLTVSNMSPEDSSIYLCSVEGGSRGYTFGSGTRLTVV.

The V call is TRBV3-1 (or the pseudogene TRBV3-2), the J call TRBJ1-5; D might be TRBD1 (6 bases). CDR1 is LGHDT, CDR2 YNNKEL, per germline (reference sequence). CDR3 length equals 16 residues. Trimming pared 0 bases from V and 10 bases from J, leaving 19 bases between. CDR3 nucleotides: TGTGCCAGCAGCCAAGAAAGGGGGGGGGCTCGGGAACCCCAGCATTTT. This encodes CASSQERGGAREPQHF.

V is TRBV27 and J is TRBJ1-1; the D gene is possibly TRBD1 (5 bases). V lost 11 bases and J 4 bases, leaving 14 bases between the germline ends. The germline CDR1 and CDR2 sequences are MNHEY and SMNVEV (reference sequence). CDR3 size: 12 residues. CDR3 protein: CAAGGVGTEAFF. The CDR3, as DNA: TGTGCCGCAGGAGGGGTGGGCACTGAAGCTTTCTTT.

This chain connects TRBV5-1 to TRBJ2-1; 12 nucleotides match TRBD2. Per germline, CDR1 SGHRS and CDR2 YFSETQ. The CDR3 extends over 18 amino acids. Unmatched junction bases numbered 8, after V lost 0 bases and J lost 4 bases. The CDR3 DNA reads TGCGCCAGCAGCTTGGGGCGGTTAACTAGCGGGAGGTACAATGAGCAGTTCTTC. Its protein is CASSLGRLTSGRYNEQFF. The variable domain in full, completed from reference TRBV5-1 and TRBJ2-1, reads KAGVTQTPRYLIKTRGQQVTLSCSPISGHRSVSWYQQTPGQGLQFLFEYFSETQRNKGNFPGRFSGRQFSNSRSEMNVSTLELGDSALYLCASSLGRLTSGRYNEQFFGPGTRLTVL.

CDR3 nucleotide sequence: TGCGCCAGCAGCTTAAGACTAGCGGGGCATGAGCAGTTCTTC. Encoded protein: CASSLRLAGHEQFF. The V call is TRBV5-1, the J call TRBJ2-1; 11 bases match TRBD2. The CDR3 runs to 14 residues. Germline CDR1 and CDR2: SGHRS and YFSETQ. The J segment lost 8 bases and the V segment lost 2 bases, leaving 3 bases of the junction unmatched.

The chain is built from TRBV4-3 and TRBJ1-3, with 7 bases fitting TRBD1. CDR1 is LGHNA and CDR2 is YSLEER in the germline V gene. The CDR3 consists of 16 residues. Unmatched junction bases numbered 8, after V lost 4 bases and J lost 2 bases. CDR3: CASSPDRAVAGNTIYF. The CDR3 bases are TGCGCCAGCAGCCCTGACAGGGCAGTCGCTGGAAACACCATATATTTT.

The chain is built from TRBV27 and TRBJ2-7; D may be TRBD1 (5 bases). Germline CDR1 MNHEY, CDR2 SMNVEV (reference sequence). Trimming shortened V by 6 bases and J by 9 bases, and 21 bases separated the two germline ends. CDR3 length equals 14 residues. The CDR3 region has the DNA TGTGCCAGCAGCAAACTTACTGGGCCGCAGGGGCAGTACTTC. This encodes CASSKLTGPQGQYF.

This chain joins TRBV7-2 and TRBJ2-1; TRBD1 agrees at 7 bases. V lost 6 bases, J lost 0 bases, and 8 bases stayed unmatched. Germline V CDR1 and CDR2: SGHTA, FQGNSA. The CDR3 consists of 16 residues. The CDR3 nucleotides read TGTGCCAGCAGGTCGGGACAGATTTCCTCCTACAATGAGCAGTTCTTC. As protein: CASRSGQISSYNEQFF.

V gene TRBV3-1 (or the pseudogene TRBV3-2) combines with J gene TRBJ1-1; D remains ambiguous. The CDR3 consists of 13 residues. V gave up 4 bases and J gave up 4 bases, with 10 bases separating them. Germline V gives CDR1 LGHDT, CDR2 YNNKEL (reference sequence). DNA of the CDR3: TGTGCCAGCAGCCGCAAACCGGGCACTGAAGCTTTCTTT. Its translation is CASSRKPGTEAFF.

The V gene is TRBV27, the J gene TRBJ2-2; TRBD2 matches at 9 bases. Germline lookup yields CDR1 MNHEY and CDR2 SMNVEV (reference sequence). This CDR3 is 16 amino acids long. The junction had 2 bases not matched to a gene; V was cut back by 2 bases and J by 1 base. CDR3 protein: CASSLRLAVNTGELFF. In DNA, the CDR3 is TGTGCCAGCAGTTTACGACTAGCGGTGAACACCGGGGAGCTGTTTTTT.

The chain carries TRBV19 and TRBJ1-4; possible D gene TRBD1, 6 bases. The germline V gene has CDR1 LNHDA and CDR2 SQIVND (reference sequence). V was shortened by 3 bases and J by 5 bases, with 16 bases between the two germline ends. The CDR3 loop spans 16 amino acids. CDR3 amino acids: CASSIPGDRSNEKLFF. The CDR3 nucleotides read TGTGCCAGTAGTATCCCGGGTGACAGGAGCAATGAAAAACTGTTTTTT.

Here the CDR3 DNA reads TGTGCCAGCAGCTACGGTCGGCGGGAGGGATACTACAATGAGCAGTTCTTC. This gives the protein CASSYGRREGYYNEQFF. The chain carries TRBV7-3 and TRBJ2-1, with 9 positions matching TRBD2. Germline assignment: CDR1 SGHTA and CDR2 FQGTGA. The CDR3 is made up of 17 amino acids. Trimming cost V 4 bases and J 3 bases; bases outside gene matches: 10.

The chain joins TRBV4-2 to TRBJ1-5, with 8 nucleotides matching TRBD1. This CDR3 has 18 residues. Trimming removed 0 bases from V and 4 bases from J; junction bases left unmatched: 11. The germline V gene encodes CDR1 LGHNA and CDR2 YNFKEQ. CDR3 loop: CASSQDGQGPSTNQPQHF. CDR3 DNA: TGTGCCAGCAGCCAAGATGGACAGGGACCTAGCACTAATCAGCCCCAGCATTTT.

There are a few counts of this clone. The chain couples TRBV3-1 (or the pseudogene TRBV3-2) to TRBJ2-2, with a possible D match to TRBD1 (5 bases). Germline V gene sequence: CDR1 LGHDT, CDR2 YNNKEL (reference sequence). CDR3 length: 14 residues. V gave up 0 bases and J gave up 4 bases, with 6 bases separating them. CDR3 nucleotide sequence: TGTGCCAGCAGCCAAGACAGGGCCACCGGGGAGCTGTTTTTT. It yields the protein CASSQDRATGELFF.

The CDR3 region is CASSLAGQGGEKLFF. For the CDR3, the DNA is TGCGCCAGCAGCTTGGCAGGTCAGGGAGGTGAAAAACTGTTTTTT. This rearrangement joins TRBV5-1 to TRBJ1-4; D perhaps matches TRBD1 (5 bases). The CDR3 sequence is 15 residues long. Trimming took off 0 bases at V and 7 bases at J, with 13 bases between the two ends. Germline V gene sequence: CDR1 SGHRS, CDR2 YFSETQ.

The genes are TRBV28 and TRBJ2-3; D not certain. V lost 2 bases, J lost 1 base, and 10 bases lay in between. The CDR3 is made up of 15 amino acids. Germline V gene lookup returns CDR1 MDHEN and CDR2 SYDVKM. Written as DNA, the CDR3 is TGTGCCAGCAGTTTAACCAGGCCAGGCACAGATACGCAGTATTTT. Residues: CASSLTRPGTDTQYF.

This chain links TRBV18 with TRBJ2-1, with 10 bases matching TRBD2. V was pared by 0 bases and J by 0 bases, with 8 bases of the junction left unmatched. Germline CDR1 is KGHSH and CDR2 is LQKENI. The CDR3 has 19 residues. In DNA form, the CDR3 reads TGTGCCAGCTCACCACCTTCCCTAGCGGGAGCCAGCTCCTACAATGAGCAGTTCTTC. Residues: CASSPPSLAGASSYNEQFF. Full variable domain (outside the CDR3, taken from reference TRBV18 and TRBJ2-1): NAGVMQNPRHLVRRRGQEARLRCSPMKGHSHVYWYRQLPEEGLKFMVYLQKENIIDESGMPKERFSAEFPKEGPSILRIQQVVRGDSAAYFCASSPPSLAGASSYNEQFFGPGTRLTVL.

The V gene is TRBV10-3, the J gene TRBJ1-3; D call uncertain. Germline V gives CDR1 ENHRY, CDR2 SYGVKD. Trimming removed 3 bases from V and 3 bases from J, with 12 bases in between. The CDR3 is 15 amino acids. DNA of the CDR3: TGTGCCATCAGTGAACCCCTACCGATTGGAAACACCATATATTTT. Encoded protein: CAISEPLPIGNTIYF.

The chain employs TRBV3-1 (or the pseudogene TRBV3-2) and TRBJ2-7; D is unresolved. In germline, CDR1 is LGHDT, CDR2 YNNKEL (reference sequence). Trimming pared 1 base from V and 3 bases from J, leaving 13 bases between. CDR3 size: 15 residues. DNA for the CDR3: TGTGCCAGCAGCCAAGGAAAGAGAGTTGGCTACGAGCAGTACTTC. Its protein product is CASSQGKRVGYEQYF.

About this clone itself: The same CDR3 can be traced to other DNA sequences in this sample. The chain recombines TRBV9 with TRBJ2-7; 8 bases align to TRBD2. The CDR3 runs 15 residues. Germline V gene lookup returns CDR1 SGDLS and CDR2 YYNGEE. Trimming took 0 bases from V and 0 from J; bases not matched to a gene: 2. CDR3 coding DNA: TGTGCCAGCAGCGTAGGGCTAGCGGGCTCCTACGAGCAGTACTTC. Protein sequence: CASSVGLAGSYEQYF.

The rearrangement links TRBV9 to TRBJ2-1, with 7 bases fitting TRBD1. Germline loops: CDR1 SGDLS, CDR2 YYNGEE. This CDR3 is 14 amino acids long. The V gene end was trimmed by 3 bases and the J gene end by 7 bases; junction bases not matched to a gene: 7. Here the CDR3 reads CASSGLTGLNEQFF. The CDR3 coding sequence is TGTGCCAGCAGCGGGCTGACAGGGTTGAATGAGCAGTTCTTC.

The chain is built from TRBV7-8 and TRBJ1-1, with D uncertain. The V gene lost 1 base and the J gene lost 0 bases, with 12 bases spanning the gap. In germline, CDR1 is SGHVS, CDR2 FQNEAQ. CDR3 length: 16 amino acids. CDR3 loop: CASSLEAGYMNTEAFF. The CDR3 nucleotides are TGTGCCAGCAGCTTAGAGGCAGGTTATATGAACACTGAAGCTTTCTTT.

The J gene is TRBJ2-2, the V gene TRBV6-5; D gene unclear. This CDR3 spans 14 amino acids. Trimming stripped 2 bases from V and 1 base from J, with 5 bases between. The germline CDR1 and CDR2 sequences are MNHEY and SVGAGI. The CDR3 coding sequence is TGTGCCAGCAGTTACAGAGGGAACACCGGGGAGCTGTTTTTT. Translation gives CASSYRGNTGELFF.

The chain is built from TRBV29-1 and TRBJ2-7; 7 bases map to TRBD1. Trimming removed 4 bases from V and 3 bases from J; junction bases left unmatched: 12. CDR1 is SQVTM and CDR2 is ANQGSEA in the germline V gene. The CDR3 length is 15 residues. CDR3 bases: TGCAGCGTTGGGGGGATCGGGACAGACATCTACGAGCAGTACTTC. Residues: CSVGGIGTDIYEQYF.

The chain combines TRBV5-5 with TRBJ1-1; D not certain. This CDR3 has 14 amino acids. Trimming shortened V by 2 bases and J by 1 base, and 9 bases separated the two germline ends. Germline CDR1 reads SGHKS; CDR2 reads YYEKEE (reference sequence). The CDR3: CASSLKHGNTEAFF. In DNA, the CDR3 is TGTGCCAGCAGCTTAAAGCATGGGAACACTGAAGCTTTCTTT.

The V gene is TRBV12-2, the J gene TRBJ1-1. TRBV12-2 is assigned pseudogene status. The CDR3 length is 14 residues. CDR3 in DNA: TGTGCAAGTCGCTTAGACTCGGTGAACACTGAAGCTTTCTTT. This gives the protein CASRLDSVNTEAFF.